Below are 30 T cell receptor beta chains sequenced from a single sample in a study of cytomegalovirus exposure and HLA in healthy donors (dated by TCRdb to 2016 to 2017). Receptors were amplified or captured by the immunoSEQ multiplex PCR assay. For the multiplex PCR, a mixture combining 60 forward primers for TCR Vbeta segments and 13 reverse primers for TCR Jbeta segments was used. TCRdb's version of the immuneACCESS table is confined to in-frame rearrangements and falls short of the full clone set. An unresolved V gene accounts for under half of the shortfall where checked; the remainder is of unknown origin. The sample's table covers 65,000 to 85,000 clones. The ten top clones hold 2.4% of the sample. The specimen was PBMCs. Every receptor here comes from a female donor in good health and CMV-seropositive.

This chain connects TRBV7-9 to TRBJ2-7; 9 bases align to TRBD1. Trimming removed 5 bases from V and 6 bases from J; junction bases left unmatched: 5. CDR1 is SEHNR and CDR2 is FQNEAQ in the germline V gene (reference sequence). The CDR3 runs to 13 residues. CDR3 bases: TGTGCCAGCAGCCCAGGACAGGGGCTCGAGCAGTACTTC. Protein product: CASSPGQGLEQYF.

This rearrangement joins TRBV30 to TRBJ1-4, with 8 bases aligning to TRBD1. The CDR3 loop spans 15 amino acids. CDR1 is GTSNPN, CDR2 SVGIG, per germline (reference sequence). Unmatched junction bases numbered 5, after V lost 5 bases and J lost 0 bases. Here the CDR3 reads CAWAGQGATNEKLFF. Written as DNA, the CDR3 is TGTGCCTGGGCCGGACAGGGAGCAACTAATGAAAAACTGTTTTTT.

The rearrangement uses TRBV5-1 and TRBJ2-1, with a tentative D call TRBD1 (6 bases). CDR3 size: 16 residues. Germline V gene sequence: CDR1 SGHRS, CDR2 YFSETQ. V lost 0 bases, J lost 2 bases, and 12 bases lay in between. The CDR3 DNA is TGCGCCAGCAGCTTGGAAGGGACACGGCCCTACAATGAGCAGTTCTTC. This gives the protein CASSLEGTRPYNEQFF.

This chain connects TRBV28 to TRBJ2-1; D ambiguous. Germline V gene lookup returns CDR1 MDHEN and CDR2 SYDVKM. This CDR3 is built from 14 residues. The ends were cut back, 3 bases at V and 7 bases at J, with 13 bases in the middle. The CDR3 DNA reads TGTGCCAGCAGTTTGGCCTTGCCAAGTAATGAGCAGTTCTTC. Its translation is CASSLALPSNEQFF.

This chain connects TRBV30 to TRBJ1-1; tentatively, D is TRBD1 (5 bases). This CDR3 is 15 amino acids long. The V end lost 7 bases, the J end lost 0 bases, and 18 bases lay between the germline ends. Germline CDR1 is GTSNPN and CDR2 is SVGIG (reference sequence). The CDR3 bases are TGTGCCTCCGAGACAGCTACAAAAATGAACACTGAAGCTTTCTTT. Protein sequence: CASETATKMNTEAFF.

The chain has TRBV4-3 and TRBJ2-2; D possibly corresponds to TRBD2 (5 bases). V lost 0 bases and J lost 6, with 14 bases in between. There are 16 residues in the CDR3. CDR1 is LGHNA, CDR2 YSLEER, per germline. The CDR3 region has the DNA TGCGCCAGCAGCCAAGAGCGTCCTAGCTGGGCCGGGGAGCTGTTTTTT. It yields the protein CASSQERPSWAGELFF.

The chain recombines TRBV6-4 with TRBJ2-3; 13 bases align to TRBD2. Germline CDR1 MRHNA, CDR2 SNTAGT. The CDR3 contains 15 residues. V gave up 6 bases and J gave up 5 bases; unmatched junction bases: 5. The CDR3 DNA is TGTGCCAGCAGCGCCGGGACTAGCGGGGTAGATACGCAGTATTTT. It translates to CASSAGTSGVDTQYF.

The gene calls are TRBV5-1 and TRBJ2-1, with D possibly being TRBD2 (5 bases). V was pared by 3 bases and J by 8 bases, with 18 bases between. CDR1 and CDR2 from the germline V gene are SGHRS and YFSETQ. CDR3 length: 15 residues. In DNA form, the CDR3 reads TGCGCCAGCAGCTCCATCGAGAGGGAATTAGATGAGCAGTTCTTC. Translation gives CASSSIERELDEQFF.

The chain is built from TRBV14 and TRBJ2-2; D perhaps matches TRBD2 (5 bases). Germline V CDR1 and CDR2: SGHDN, FVKESK. The CDR3 totals 19 residues. V was clipped by 1 base and J by 2 bases, with 20 bases between them. The CDR3 protein is CASSQGGILKGENTGELFF. CDR3 coding DNA: TGTGCCAGCAGCCAAGGAGGAATTCTAAAGGGAGAAAACACCGGGGAGCTGTTTTTT.

The chain is built from TRBV6-5 and TRBJ2-7; 7 bases align to TRBD1. The germline CDR1 and CDR2 sequences are MNHEY and SVGAGI. Trimming took 0 bases from V and 5 from J; bases not matched to a gene: 7. The CDR3 is 15 amino acids. The CDR3 reads CASSYSRDSSHEQYF. CDR3 DNA: TGTGCCAGCAGTTACTCCCGGGACAGTAGCCACGAGCAGTACTTC.

DNA for the CDR3: TGCAGCGGTCGCTACAGGGGAGCTAATGAAAAACTGTTTTTT. Protein product: CSGRYRGANEKLFF. V usage is TRBV29-1 and J usage is TRBJ1-4; 7 bases line up with TRBD1. The CDR3 spans 14 residues. V shed 7 bases and J 3 bases; nucleotides not matched to a gene: 8. Germline values: CDR1 SQVTM, CDR2 ANQGSEA.

The chain has TRBV18 and TRBJ1-2, with D perhaps TRBD1 (6 bases). Between the trimmed V and J ends, which lost 6 bases and 1 base, there was a span of 12 bases. Germline lookup yields CDR1 KGHSH and CDR2 LQKENI. The CDR3 extends over 14 amino acids. This CDR3 reads CASSRTADNYGYTF. In DNA, the CDR3 is TGTGCCAGCTCTAGGACAGCCGATAACTATGGCTACACCTTC.

As concerns this clone: The junction departs from germline at one end; a sequencing error may be responsible. This chain uses TRBV6-5 with TRBJ1-1, with a tentative D call TRBD1 (5 bases). The germline V gene has CDR1 MNHEY and CDR2 SVGAGI. This CDR3 contains 15 residues. CDR3 loop: CASSYSDNQNTEDFF. Here the CDR3 DNA reads TGTGCCAGCAGTTATTCGGACAACCAGAACACTGAAGATTTCTTT.

V is TRBV10-3 and J is TRBJ2-7, with D maybe TRBD1 (6 bases). V was cut by 6 bases and J by 6 bases, with 9 bases left in between. Germline loops: CDR1 ENHRY, CDR2 SYGVKD. This CDR3 is built from 11 residues. The CDR3 region has the DNA TGTGCCATCAGCGCAGGGGCCGAGCAGTACTTC. It specifies CAISAGAEQYF.

The chain is built from TRBV6-6 and TRBJ1-1; 9 nucleotides agree with TRBD1. Germline V gene data show CDR1 as MNHNY and CDR2 as SVGAGI (reference sequence). The V segment lost 6 bases and the J segment 1 base; nucleotides outside the gene matches: 3. This CDR3 has 14 amino acids. CDR3 loop: CASRTTGGNTEAFF. The CDR3 nucleotides read TGTGCCAGCAGAACGACAGGGGGGAACACTGAAGCTTTCTTT.

Concerning this clone itself: Other DNA sequences of this sample code for an identical CDR3. The genes are TRBV11-3 and TRBJ2-1; TRBD2 matches at 8 bases. V trimming: 4 bases; J trimming: 2 bases; junction bases outside the gene matches: 1. Germline V gene sequence: CDR1 SGHNT, CDR2 YENEEA. The CDR3 length is 14 residues. The CDR3 sequence: CASSSGLAYNEQFF. The CDR3 DNA reads TGTGCCAGCAGCTCGGGACTAGCCTACAATGAGCAGTTCTTC.

The chain couples TRBV7-6 to TRBJ1-4, with D possibly matching TRBD1 (6 bases). The CDR3 runs to 14 residues. Germline CDR1 SGHVS, CDR2 FNYEAQ. Between the trimmed V and J ends, which lost 9 bases and 1 base, there was a span of 12 bases. For the CDR3, the DNA is TGTGCCAGTAGTTACAGGGTAACTAATGAAAAACTGTTTTTT. Its protein product is CASSYRVTNEKLFF.

The chain has TRBV28 and TRBJ2-7; 7 bases are a match to TRBD1. CDR1 and CDR2 (germline): MDHEN, SYDVKM. The CDR3 is made up of 14 amino acids. Germline trimming cut 4 bases from V and 5 bases from J; bases unmatched to any gene: 8. The CDR3 nucleotides read TGTGCCAGCAGTTCAACTAACAGGGGCAACGAGCAGTACTTC. This codes for CASSSTNRGNEQYF.

The chain combines TRBV4-1 with TRBJ1-2; D not resolved. Germline CDR1 is MGHRA and CDR2 is YSYEKL. Trimming pared 8 bases from V and 4 bases from J, leaving 11 bases between. The CDR3 has 12 amino acids. The CDR3 sequence: CASGPGAYGYTF. The DNA of the CDR3 is TGCGCCAGCGGGCCAGGTGCCTATGGCTACACCTTC.

The rearrangement uses TRBV7-6 and TRBJ2-2, with 10 bases that match TRBD1. The CDR3 consists of 18 residues. The V and J ends lost 1 base and 3 bases, in that order; junction bases with no gene match: 8. The germline V gene encodes CDR1 SGHVS and CDR2 FNYEAQ. CDR3 region: CASSLDILGQGHTGELFF. The CDR3 nucleotides read TGTGCCAGCAGCTTAGATATCTTGGGACAGGGGCACACCGGGGAGCTGTTTTTT. The variable domain in full, with the rest retrieved from reference TRBV7-6 and TRBJ2-2, is GAGVSQSPRYKVTKRGQDVALRCDPISGHVSLYWYRQALGQGPEFLTYFNYEAQQDKSGLPNDRFSAERPEGSISTLTIQRTEQRDSAMYRCASSLDILGQGHTGELFFGEGSRLTVL.

The DNA of the CDR3 is TGCGCCAGCAGCAGCCATATTGCGGGAGGGCCAATCGTCCTCGATACGCAGTATTTT. It encodes CASSSHIAGGPIVLDTQYF. This chain connects TRBV4-3 to TRBJ2-3, with 9 bases matching TRBD2. This CDR3 comprises 19 residues. CDR1 and CDR2 from the germline V gene are LGHNA and YSLEER. Trimming at V came to 5 bases and at J to 6 bases, leaving 21 bases not matched to a gene.

The chain joins TRBV27 to TRBJ2-1, with TRBD2 as a possible D gene (6 bases). Trimming took 6 bases from V and 2 from J, leaving 11 bases between them. CDR1 is MNHEY, CDR2 SMNVEV, per germline (reference sequence). This CDR3 spans 14 amino acids. CDR3 amino acids: CASRRRETYNEQFF. CDR3 in DNA: TGTGCCAGCAGGAGGAGGGAAACCTACAATGAGCAGTTCTTC.

The rearrangement joins TRBV6-1 to TRBJ1-2; D is perhaps TRBD1 (5 bases). The CDR3 length is 15 residues. Germline CDR1 MNHNS, CDR2 SASEGT. The V end lost 1 base, the J end lost 2 bases, and 11 bases lay between the germline ends. CDR3 in amino acids: CASSEDPAGNYGYTF. The DNA of the CDR3 is TGTGCCAGCAGTGAAGATCCGGCAGGGAACTATGGCTACACCTTC.

The genes are TRBV6-4 and TRBJ1-3; 9 bases map to TRBD1. The CDR3 extends over 16 amino acids. V shed 3 bases and J 0 bases; nucleotides not matched to a gene: 3. The V gene's germline CDR1 is MRHNA and CDR2 SNTAGT. The CDR3 loop reads CASSETGGTSGNTIYF. In nucleotides, the CDR3 is TGTGCCAGCAGTGAGACAGGGGGAACCTCTGGAAACACCATATATTTT.

V is TRBV9 and J is TRBJ2-2, with D uncertain. CDR1 is SGDLS and CDR2 is YYNGEE in the germline V gene. This CDR3 spans 16 amino acids. V was trimmed by 3 bases and J by 1 base, leaving 13 bases between them. CDR3 protein: CASSAQVSGNTGELFF. Here the CDR3 DNA reads TGTGCCAGCAGCGCCCAAGTCTCAGGGAACACCGGGGAGCTGTTTTTT.

The V and J genes are TRBV7-6 and TRBJ1-1; D remains ambiguous. Germline V lookup: CDR1 SGHVS, CDR2 FNYEAQ. The CDR3 loop spans 16 amino acids. Trimming shortened V by 1 base and J by 3 bases, and 15 bases separated the two germline ends. CDR3 sequence reads: CASSLVPATRDTEAFF. The CDR3 DNA follows: TGTGCCAGCAGCTTAGTACCCGCGACAAGAGACACTGAAGCTTTCTTT.

This chain links TRBV4-3 with TRBJ2-7, with TRBD2 identical over 8 bases. The V segment lost 3 bases and the J segment 0 bases; nucleotides outside the gene matches: 10. The CDR3 has 17 amino acids. Germline V gives CDR1 LGHNA, CDR2 YSLEER. In DNA, the CDR3 is TGCGCCAGCAGCCAGGGGATTAGCGGGGACTCCTCCTACGAGCAGTACTTC. Translating gives CASSQGISGDSSYEQYF.

The gene calls are TRBV18 and TRBJ2-3; no clear D. CDR3 size: 13 residues. V was cut by 4 bases and J by 3 bases, with 8 bases left in between. Germline values: CDR1 KGHSH, CDR2 LQKENI. CDR3 coding DNA: TGTGCCAGCTCACGCACTGCTACAGATACGCAGTATTTT. Translating gives CASSRTATDTQYF.

This chain joins TRBV28 and TRBJ1-1, with TRBD1 matching 9 bases. The CDR3 loop spans 12 amino acids. Germline assignment: CDR1 MDHEN and CDR2 SYDVKM. The trim removed 2 bases at V and 11 bases at J, leaving 3 bases unmatched. CDR3 in DNA: TGTGCCAGCAGTTTAGAGGACAGGGGCGCTTTCTTT. Translating gives CASSLEDRGAFF.

J is TRBJ1-5 and V is TRBV28; D is perhaps TRBD1 (6 bases). Trimming removed 4 bases from V and 0 bases from J, with 13 bases in between. Germline V gene sequence: CDR1 MDHEN, CDR2 SYDVKM. The CDR3 is made up of 16 amino acids. The CDR3 region has the DNA TGTGCCAGCAGTTACGAGACAGGCAATAGCAATCAGCCCCAGCATTTT. Translation: CASSYETGNSNQPQHF.